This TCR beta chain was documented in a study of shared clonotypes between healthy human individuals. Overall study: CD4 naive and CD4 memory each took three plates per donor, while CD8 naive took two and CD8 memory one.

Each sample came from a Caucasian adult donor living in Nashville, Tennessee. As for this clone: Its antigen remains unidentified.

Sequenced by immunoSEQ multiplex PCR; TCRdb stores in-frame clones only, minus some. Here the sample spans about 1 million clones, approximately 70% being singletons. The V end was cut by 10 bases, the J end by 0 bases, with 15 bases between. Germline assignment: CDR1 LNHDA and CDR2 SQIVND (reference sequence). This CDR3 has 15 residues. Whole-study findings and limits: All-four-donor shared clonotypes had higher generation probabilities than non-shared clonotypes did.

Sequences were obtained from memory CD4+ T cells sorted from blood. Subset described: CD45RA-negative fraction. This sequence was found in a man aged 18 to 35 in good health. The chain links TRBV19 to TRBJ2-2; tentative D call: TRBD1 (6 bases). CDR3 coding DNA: TGTGCCATCAACTCAGGGGCCCCGAACACCGGGGAGCTGTTTTTT. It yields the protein CAINSGAPNTGELFF.